This T cell receptor (beta chain) stems from a study of blood T cells in healthy people across ages. The overall study: Capture via template switching afforded approximately one barcoded beta molecule per two T cells.

A second PCR, run for 7 to 11 cycles, used a sample-barcoded 5' primer plus a J-beta primer mix. One entry per CDR3 protein results from TCRdb running MiXCR on the 5' RACE reads. This table has approximately 730,000 distinct CDR3 sequences, approximately 43% appearing once. Note on this clonotype: What it recognizes is unknown.

Study-level results: Long-lived donors carried more naive CD4+ cells and greater diversity than aged donors.

Trimming took 4 bases from V and 6 from J, leaving 12 bases between them. This CDR3 is built from 13 residues. Sequences were obtained from blood. The sequence derives from a woman in her sixties or seventies in good health. V usage is TRBV12-3 or TRBV12-4 and J usage is TRBJ1-2, with D perhaps matching TRBD1 (6 bases). This CDR3 reads CASSSSGQNGYTF. The CDR3 DNA reads TGTGCCAGCAGTTCTTCCGGACAGAATGGCTACACCTTC.